The sequence of this TCR beta chain was determined in a study of vaccination and CD4 T cells after COVID-19. Across the study: Participants were given two doses of BNT162b2 or mRNA-1273 vaccine. Median draw time for post-COVID samples was about 100 days post-diagnosis (range 35 to 161). Study results and limitations: Median counts of SARS-CoV-2-reactive clonotypes increased from approximately 21 to 40; this difference was not significant.

Trimming cost V 2 bases and J 8 bases; bases outside gene matches: 12. The CDR3 consists of 17 residues. Germline CDR1 MGHDK, CDR2 SYGVNS. Cultured CD4+ T cell DNA underwent sequencing with the Oncomine TCR Beta short-read assay. Someone extracted genomic DNA from cultured CD4+ T cells. TCRdb used MiXCR to reprocess the PCR reads, holding one entry per CDR3 protein. Of approximately 24,000 distinct CDR3 sequences in the sample, approximately 67% are singletons; the top ten hold less than 25%. The treatment here: approximately 11-day PBMC culture with coronavirus spike peptide pools or control peptides (ViraFEST assay). With regard to this clonotype: Its antigen is not identified.

The TCR comes from a human donor who received a COVID-19 vaccine. Source: CD4+ T cells from blood, cultured in vitro, taken after SARS-CoV-2 vaccination. The V and J genes are TRBV25-1 and TRBJ1-2; 12 bases map to TRBD1. The CDR3: CASSESDGTGGFGGYTF. DNA for the CDR3: TGTGCCAGCAGTGAAAGTGACGGGACAGGGGGCTTCGGAGGCTACACCTTC.